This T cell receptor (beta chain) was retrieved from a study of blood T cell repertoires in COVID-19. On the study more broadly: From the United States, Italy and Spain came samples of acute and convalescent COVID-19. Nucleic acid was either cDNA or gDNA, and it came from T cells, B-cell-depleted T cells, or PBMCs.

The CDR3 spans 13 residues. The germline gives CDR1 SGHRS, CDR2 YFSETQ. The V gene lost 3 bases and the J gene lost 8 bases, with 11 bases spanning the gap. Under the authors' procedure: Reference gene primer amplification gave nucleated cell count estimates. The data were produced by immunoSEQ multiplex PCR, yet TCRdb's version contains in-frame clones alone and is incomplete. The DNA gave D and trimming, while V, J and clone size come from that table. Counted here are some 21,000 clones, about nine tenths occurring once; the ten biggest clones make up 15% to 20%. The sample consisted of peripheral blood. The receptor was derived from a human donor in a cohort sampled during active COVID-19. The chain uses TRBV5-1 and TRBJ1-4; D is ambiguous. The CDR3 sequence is CASSYEGLEKLFF. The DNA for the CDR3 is TGCGCCAGCAGCTATGAGGGTCTAGAAAAACTGTTTTTT.